This is a list of T cell receptor beta chains from one sample in a study of OX40 agonist ivuxolimab in advanced cancers. Using immunoSEQ multiplex PCR, the repertoire was profiled, and TCRdb retains in-frame clones only, with some absent. The table includes 35,000 to 45,000 clones, around 87% detected once. The source was CD4+ or CD8+ T cells sorted from blood, collected in a trial of the OX40 agonist ivuxolimab. Every receptor here comes from an adult with an advanced solid tumor such as melanoma, head and neck, liver or kidney cancer. Each CDR3 is given with its conserved first and last residue. The D gene is left open where the match is weak. Size tells how often a clone was seen (once, few, many) or the class of an expanded clone, and some rows leave it out.

V gene,D gene,clone size,J gene,CDR3 protein,CDR3 DNA
TRBV28,-,-,TRBJ1-5,CASSLAGWQPQHF,TGTGCCAGCAGTTTAGCAGGGTGGCAGCCCCAGCATTTT
TRBV30,TRBD2,few,TRBJ2-1,CAWSRSSGRYNEQFF,TGTGCCTGGAGTAGGTCTAGCGGACGTTACAATGAGCAGTTCTTC
TRBV11-2,-,-,TRBJ1-1,CASSLGSATEAFF,TGTGCCAGCAGCCTAGGGTCTGCCACTGAAGCTTTCTTT
TRBV28,TRBD1,once,TRBJ1-5,CASSLASGQGVFSSNQPQHF,TGTGCCAGCAGTTTGGCGTCGGGACAGGGGGTTTTCTCGAGCAATCAGCCCCAGCATTTT
TRBV7-9,-,-,TRBJ2-1,CASSFGEAWANEQFF,TGTGCCAGCAGCTTCGGCGAGGCCTGGGCCAATGAGCAGTTCTTC
TRBV5-5,-,-,TRBJ1-2,CASSLALTGANYGYTF,TGTGCCAGCAGCTTGGCCCTTACGGGAGCTAACTATGGCTACACCTTC
TRBV5-4,-,-,TRBJ2-1,CASSLVGNNREQFF,TGTGCCAGCAGCTTAGTGGGAAACAACCGGGAGCAGTTCTTC
TRBV27,-,-,TRBJ2-3,CASSPRRRLATDTQYF,TGTGCCAGCAGTCCTCGAAGGAGATTGGCCACAGATACGCAGTATTTT
TRBV7-2,TRBD1,-,TRBJ1-5,CASSLASGQGSNQPQHF,TGTGCCAGCAGCTTAGCATCCGGACAGGGGAGCAATCAGCCCCAGCATTTT
TRBV11-2,-,-,TRBJ2-1,CASSLGLAQNNEQFF,TGTGCCAGCAGCTTAGGGTTAGCTCAAAACAATGAGCAGTTCTTC
TRBV4-2,-,-,TRBJ1-3,CASSLGDSGNTIYF,TGTGCCAGCTCGCTCGGTGATTCTGGAAACACCATATATTTT
TRBV5-6,-,-,TRBJ2-1,CASSAYNEQFF,TGTGCCAGCTCGGCTTACAATGAGCAGTTCTTC
TRBV6-6,-,-,TRBJ1-2,CASSQGDYGYTF,TGTGCCAGCAGCCAGGGTGACTATGGCTACACCTTC
TRBV19,-,-,TRBJ1-5,CASSPRALASNQPQHF,TGTGCCAGTAGTCCCCGTGCCCTGGCGAGCAATCAGCCCCAGCATTTT
TRBV6-6,-,-,TRBJ2-7,CASKQNYEQYF,TGTGCCAGCAAACAGAACTACGAGCAGTACTTC
TRBV6-5,TRBD1,-,TRBJ2-3,CASSYSGTGVADTQYF,TGTGCCAGCAGTTACTCTGGGACAGGGGTCGCAGATACGCAGTATTTT
TRBV27,TRBD1,-,TRBJ1-1,CASSWDRGNTEAFF,TGTGCCAGCAGTTGGGACAGGGGGAACACTGAAGCTTTCTTT
TRBV19,TRBD1,-,TRBJ2-2,CASRTGAGAHTGELFF,TGTGCCAGTAGGACAGGGGCTGGGGCTCACACCGGGGAGCTGTTTTTT
TRBV9,-,-,TRBJ2-5,CASSVSGSPRETQYF,TGTGCCAGCAGCGTATCAGGCAGTCCCCGAGAGACCCAGTACTTC
TRBV7-2,-,-,TRBJ1-1,CASSLARGGTEAFF,TGTGCCAGCAGCTTAGCTCGGGGAGGAACTGAAGCTTTCTTT
TRBV6-5,TRBD1,once,TRBJ1-6,CASSTPDRYSPLHF,TGTGCCAGCAGTACACCGGACAGGTATTCACCCCTCCACTTT
TRBV11-3,-,once,TRBJ2-3,CASSWTSTDTQYF,TGTGCCAGCAGCTGGACTAGCACAGATACGCAGTATTTT
TRBV5-6,-,-,TRBJ2-1,CASSAGNNEQFF,TGTGCCAGCAGCGCCGGCAACAATGAGCAGTTCTTC
TRBV28,-,-,TRBJ2-7,CASSLVGSFYEQYF,TGTGCCAGCAGTTTAGTGGGGTCCTTCTACGAGCAGTACTTC
TRBV29-1,TRBD1,-,TRBJ2-3,CSVGQGGTDTQYF,TGCAGCGTTGGACAGGGTGGAACAGATACGCAGTATTTT
TRBV30,-,-,TRBJ1-6,CAWGSGTQGSPLHF,TGTGCCTGGGGTTCCGGGACTCAAGGTTCACCCCTCCACTTT
TRBV7-3,-,-,TRBJ2-1,CASSLWGSAYNEQFF,TGTGCCAGCAGCTTATGGGGGTCTGCCTACAATGAGCAGTTCTTC
TRBV4-3,-,-,TRBJ2-5,CASSQGRQETQYF,TGCGCCAGCAGCCAAGGCCGCCAAGAGACCCAGTACTTC
TRBV29-1,-,-,TRBJ1-1,CSVVEYMNTEAFF,TGCAGCGTTGTTGAGTACATGAACACTGAAGCTTTCTTT
TRBV10-3,-,-,TRBJ2-2,CAISGDPSTGELFF,TGTGCCATCAGCGGAGACCCGAGCACCGGGGAGCTGTTTTTT
TRBV27,TRBD1,-,TRBJ2-3,CASGRDRGYSTDTQYF,TGTGCCAGCGGTAGGGACAGGGGGTATAGCACAGATACGCAGTATTTT
TRBV5-1,TRBD1,-,TRBJ2-3,CASSLRDRATDTQYF,TGCGCCAGCAGCCTGCGGGACAGGGCAACAGATACGCAGTATTTT
TRBV25-1,TRBD1,-,TRBJ1-2,CASRGQGAITF,TGTGCCAGCAGAGGACAGGGGGCAATCACCTTC
TRBV7-3,-,-,TRBJ2-3,CASSLKFDTDTQYF,TGTGCCAGCAGCTTAAAATTTGACACAGATACGCAGTATTTT
TRBV19,TRBD1,-,TRBJ1-1,CASRWTGRAEAFF,TGTGCCAGTAGGTGGACAGGGAGGGCTGAAGCTTTCTTT
TRBV19,-,few,TRBJ1-1,CASSMIGFNTEAFF,TGTGCCAGTAGTATGATCGGGTTTAACACTGAAGCTTTCTTT
TRBV19,TRBD2,-,TRBJ2-3,CATGAGPSTDTQYF,TGTGCCACTGGAGCGGGACCCAGCACAGATACGCAGTATTTT
TRBV18,-,once,TRBJ1-1,CASSPTEQDTEAFF,TGTGCCAGCTCACCCACGGAACAGGACACTGAAGCTTTCTTT
TRBV30,-,once,TRBJ1-4,CAWTTGGTVAEKLFF,TGTGCCTGGACCACCGGAGGGACGGTCGCCGAAAAACTGTTTTTT
TRBV28,TRBD1,-,TRBJ2-1,CASSLPGTGGDEQFF,TGTGCCAGCAGCCTGCCCGGGACAGGGGGCGATGAGCAGTTCTTC
TRBV18,-,-,TRBJ2-5,CASSAGNQETQYF,TGTGCCAGCTCAGCTGGGAACCAAGAGACCCAGTACTTC
TRBV18,-,-,TRBJ1-2,CASSPPQGLEYGYTF,TGTGCCAGCTCACCACCGCAGGGGCTCGAATATGGCTACACCTTC
TRBV11-2,-,-,TRBJ2-3,CASSLGGYTDTQYF,TGTGCCAGCAGCTTAGGTGGCTACACAGATACGCAGTATTTT
TRBV10-3,-,once,TRBJ2-7,CAISQGPPIYEQYF,TGTGCCATCAGTCAGGGACCGCCGATCTACGAGCAGTACTTC
TRBV11-1,-,-,TRBJ1-1,CASSRREGPANTEAFF,TGTGCCAGCAGCCGAAGGGAGGGGCCGGCGAACACTGAAGCTTTCTTT
TRBV15,-,-,TRBJ2-7,CATSRVAKVYEQYF,TGTGCCACCAGCAGAGTAGCGAAAGTCTACGAGCAGTACTTC
TRBV30,-,-,TRBJ1-3,CAWSRADSGNTIYF,TGTGCCTGGAGTCGGGCAGACTCTGGAAACACCATATATTTT
TRBV29-1,-,-,TRBJ1-2,CSVRVTLYGYTF,TGCAGCGTTCGGGTCACTCTCTATGGCTACACCTTC
TRBV7-9,TRBD1,-,TRBJ2-5,CASSPPGRTGKGETQYF,TGTGCCAGCAGCCCCCCTGGCAGGACAGGGAAAGGGGAGACCCAGTACTTC
TRBV27,TRBD1,-,TRBJ2-7,CASRSDRESYEQYF,TGTGCCAGCAGGTCGGACAGGGAATCCTACGAGCAGTACTTC
TRBV18,TRBD1,-,TRBJ1-4,CASSPDRANEKLFF,TGTGCCAGCTCGCCAGACAGGGCTAATGAAAAACTGTTTTTT
TRBV5-6,-,-,TRBJ1-2,CASTVERVGYTF,TGTGCCAGCACCGTAGAGAGGGTCGGCTACACCTTC
TRBV11-2,TRBD1,-,TRBJ2-3,CASSLEWTGHTQYF,TGTGCCAGCAGCTTAGAATGGACAGGGCATACGCAGTATTTT
TRBV10-3,-,-,TRBJ1-2,CAISPRDTYGYTF,TGTGCCATCAGTCCCCGGGACACCTATGGCTACACCTTC
TRBV19,TRBD1,-,TRBJ1-6,CASSITGQGWNSPLHF,TGTGCCAGTAGTATTACCGGACAGGGATGGAATTCACCCCTCCACTTT